A selection of T cell receptor beta chains follows, all from one sample in a study of identical twins. Each CDR3 protein gets one entry after TCRdb re-called the 5' RACE reads with MiXCR. The sample yields 690,000 or so distinct CDR3 sequences, 8% to 9% seen once. These data were also reused for a study on yellow fever vaccine responses in identical twins.

The sequencing input was PBMCs. The receptors come from a woman younger than 35 in good health. CDR3s include the opening cysteine and the closing phenylalanine or tryptophan. The D gene is left open where the match is weak. Size tells how often a clone was seen (once, few, many) or the class of an expanded clone, and some rows leave it out.

v_call: TRBV6-4; d_call: TRBD1; clone_size: NA; j_call: TRBJ1-5; cdr3_aa: CASNIPTGVGQPQHF; cdr3_nt: TGTGCCAGCAACATTCCGACAGGGGTTGGGCAGCCCCAGCATTTT
v_call: TRBV5-6; d_call: NA; clone_size: NA; j_call: TRBJ1-1; cdr3_aa: CASSAALGNTEAFF; cdr3_nt: TGTGCCAGCAGCGCAGCACTGGGGAACACTGAAGCTTTCTTT
v_call: TRBV7-2; d_call: TRBD2; clone_size: many; j_call: TRBJ2-7; cdr3_aa: CASSLASLAGSYEQYF; cdr3_nt: TGTGCCAGCAGCTTAGCGTCACTAGCGGGAAGCTACGAGCAGTACTTC
v_call: TRBV5-5; d_call: TRBD2; clone_size: NA; j_call: TRBJ2-7; cdr3_aa: CASSMRLAESYEQYF; cdr3_nt: TGTGCCAGCAGCATGAGACTAGCGGAGTCCTACGAGCAGTACTTC
v_call: TRBV6-2/TRBV6-3; d_call: TRBD2; clone_size: many; j_call: TRBJ2-7; cdr3_aa: CASTGWREEEYEQYF; cdr3_nt: TGTGCCAGCACCGGTTGGCGGGAGGAGGAATACGAGCAGTACTTC
v_call: TRBV7-9; d_call: TRBD1; clone_size: few; j_call: TRBJ2-1; cdr3_aa: CASSLLGQDGVNEQFF; cdr3_nt: TGTGCCAGCAGCCTACTTGGACAGGATGGGGTCAATGAGCAGTTCTTC
v_call: TRBV29-1; d_call: NA; clone_size: NA; j_call: TRBJ2-1; cdr3_aa: CSVRPLGDYNEQFF; cdr3_nt: TGCAGCGTGAGGCCTTTAGGGGACTACAATGAGCAGTTCTTC
v_call: TRBV7-8; d_call: NA; clone_size: few; j_call: TRBJ1-5; cdr3_aa: CASSKGQDQPQHF; cdr3_nt: TGTGCCAGCAGCAAAGGACAAGATCAGCCCCAGCATTTT
v_call: TRBV6-6; d_call: NA; clone_size: NA; j_call: TRBJ1-4; cdr3_aa: CASRGMPDEKLFF; cdr3_nt: TGTGCCAGCAGAGGAATGCCGGATGAAAAACTGTTTTTT
v_call: TRBV13; d_call: TRBD2; clone_size: few; j_call: TRBJ2-1; cdr3_aa: CASSPRTSSIPEQFF; cdr3_nt: TGTGCCAGCAGCCCCCGGACTAGCTCGATTCCTGAGCAGTTCTTC
v_call: TRBV28; d_call: TRBD2; clone_size: NA; j_call: TRBJ2-1; cdr3_aa: CASSSLRSTSGLGIINEQFF; cdr3_nt: TGTGCCAGCAGCTCCCTTAGATCGACTAGCGGGTTGGGTATTATCAATGAGCAGTTCTTC
v_call: TRBV29-1; d_call: NA; clone_size: NA; j_call: TRBJ2-7; cdr3_aa: CSVEDYGVSYEQYF; cdr3_nt: TGCAGCGTTGAAGATTACGGGGTCTCCTACGAGCAGTACTTC
v_call: TRBV5-4; d_call: NA; clone_size: NA; j_call: TRBJ2-3; cdr3_aa: CASSLPGITDTQYF; cdr3_nt: TGTGCCAGCAGCTTGCCGGGGATCACAGATACGCAGTATTTT
v_call: TRBV11-2; d_call: TRBD2; clone_size: NA; j_call: TRBJ2-3; cdr3_aa: CASSPSGRETDTQYF; cdr3_nt: TGTGCCAGCAGCCCCAGCGGGCGGGAGACAGATACGCAGTATTTT
v_call: TRBV5-1; d_call: NA; clone_size: few; j_call: TRBJ2-6; cdr3_aa: CASSLGVPGANVLTF; cdr3_nt: TGCGCCAGCAGCTTGGGGGTGCCTGGGGCCAACGTCCTGACTTTC
v_call: TRBV12-3/TRBV12-4; d_call: NA; clone_size: many; j_call: TRBJ2-1; cdr3_aa: CASSFDRTKGDEQFF; cdr3_nt: TGTGCCAGCAGTTTTGACCGGACTAAGGGGGATGAGCAGTTCTTC
v_call: TRBV5-1; d_call: TRBD2; clone_size: NA; j_call: TRBJ2-5; cdr3_aa: CASSLATSGGSVHETQYF; cdr3_nt: TGCGCCAGCAGCTTGGCTACTAGCGGGGGTTCTGTCCACGAGACCCAGTACTTC